This entry lists 27 T cell receptor beta chains sequenced from one sample in a study of long-term antiretroviral therapy in people with HIV. They ran version v3.0 of the immunoSEQ assay at survey level. The method was immunoSEQ multiplex PCR; TCRdb's version includes in-frame clones alone and lacks a portion of them. Of around 25,000 clones listed, around 86% are singletons. The specimen comprised unsorted PBMCs, sampled 1.9 years after starting antiretroviral therapy. The receptor source for this set is a woman aged 30 to 39 with HIV.

The genes are TRBV11-2 and TRBJ1-2; no reliable D call. The germline CDR1 and CDR2 sequences are SGHAT and FQNNGV. V was pared by 2 bases and J by 3 bases, with 10 bases between. The CDR3 consists of 14 residues. CDR3 residues: CASSLRSSDYGYTF. CDR3 DNA sequence: TGTGCCAGCAGCTTAAGAAGTTCCGACTATGGCTACACCTTC. The full variable domain, with the rest looked up from reference TRBV11-2 and TRBJ1-2, is EAGVAQSPRYKIIEKRQSVAFWCNPISGHATLYWYQQILGQGPKLLIQFQNNGVVDDSQLPKDRFSAERLKGVDSTLKIQPAKLEDSAVYLCASSLRSSDYGYTFGSGTRLTVV.

This rearrangement joins TRBV27 to TRBJ1-1, with D possibly matching TRBD1 (5 bases). Germline-derived CDR1 and CDR2 are MNHEY and SMNVEV (reference sequence). The ends were cut back, 1 base at V and 4 bases at J, with 10 bases in the middle. This CDR3 comprises 14 residues. The CDR3 region is CASSLYQGATEAFF. In nucleotides, the CDR3 is TGTGCCAGCAGTTTATATCAGGGTGCCACTGAAGCTTTCTTT.

This clone was found once. The chain employs TRBV7-2 and TRBJ2-7; D might be TRBD1 (5 bases). CDR1 is SGHTA, CDR2 FQGNSA, per germline. Trimming removed 3 bases from V and 2 bases from J, with 14 bases in between. CDR3 size: 15 residues. The CDR3 sequence is CASSFETAIAYEQYV. DNA of the CDR3: TGTGCCAGCAGCTTTGAGACAGCCATAGCCTACGAGCAGTACGTC.

The chain uses TRBV29-1 and TRBJ2-4; 8 bases are shared with TRBD1. Germline V gene sequence: CDR1 SQVTM, CDR2 ANQGSEA. This CDR3 is built from 16 residues. V was pared by 0 bases and J by 1 base, with 5 bases of the junction left unmatched. The CDR3 region is CSVEDFQGAAKNIQYF. The CDR3 coding sequence is TGCAGCGTTGAAGATTTCCAGGGGGCGGCCAAAAACATTCAGTACTTC.

The V call is TRBV11-2, the J call TRBJ1-2, with D unclear. CDR3 size: 12 residues. Trimming pared 1 base from V and 4 bases from J, leaving 4 bases between. Germline V lookup: CDR1 SGHAT, CDR2 FQNNGV. CDR3 sequence: CASSLGLYGYTF. CDR3 in DNA: TGTGCCAGCAGCTTAGGACTCTATGGCTACACCTTC. The complete variable domain, with remaining parts taken from reference TRBV11-2 and TRBJ1-2, reads EAGVAQSPRYKIIEKRQSVAFWCNPISGHATLYWYQQILGQGPKLLIQFQNNGVVDDSQLPKDRFSAERLKGVDSTLKIQPAKLEDSAVYLCASSLGLYGYTFGSGTRLTVV.

This clone was detected only a few times. The genes are TRBV18 and TRBJ2-2; D call uncertain. Germline loops: CDR1 KGHSH, CDR2 LQKENI. V lost 2 bases and J lost 1, with 2 bases in between. There are 13 residues in the CDR3. The CDR3 DNA reads TGTGCCAGCTCACCAGGGAACACCGGGGAGCTGTTTTTT. As protein: CASSPGNTGELFF. Supplemented by reference TRBV18 and TRBJ2-2, the full variable domain reads NAGVMQNPRHLVRRRGQEARLRCSPMKGHSHVYWYRQLPEEGLKFMVYLQKENIIDESGMPKERFSAEFPKEGPSILRIQQVVRGDSAAYFCASSPGNTGELFFGEGSRLTVL.

The chain combines TRBV29-1 with TRBJ2-1; D is unclear. The V and J ends lost 5 bases and 9 bases respectively, with 11 bases between them. Germline V gene sequence: CDR1 SQVTM, CDR2 ANQGSEA. The CDR3 extends over 11 amino acids. CDR3 region: CSVRWMGEQFF. CDR3 bases: TGCAGCGTTCGTTGGATGGGTGAGCAGTTCTTC.

CDR3 sequence reads: CASSKRRDNIYNEQFF. CDR3 DNA sequence: TGTGCCAGCAGCAAAAGGAGGGACAACATCTACAATGAGCAGTTCTTC. The chain employs TRBV21-1 and TRBJ2-1. TRBV21-1 is a documented pseudogene. The CDR3 length is 16 residues.

V usage is TRBV30 and J usage is TRBJ2-2, with D unresolved. Trimming stripped 4 bases from V and 7 bases from J, with 13 bases between. Germline CDR1 is GTSNPN and CDR2 is SVGIG (reference sequence). This CDR3 spans 13 amino acids. The CDR3 nucleotides read TGTGCCTGGAATTCAGGATTCGGCGGGGAGCTGTTTTTT. Amino acid sequence: CAWNSGFGGELFF.

A remark on this clone: Other DNA sequences in the same sample also yield this CDR3. The V gene is TRBV20-1, the J gene TRBJ2-5; D is undetermined. This CDR3 has 11 amino acids. Germline V gives CDR1 DFQATT, CDR2 SNEGSKA (reference sequence). V was pared by 4 bases and J by 1 base, with 4 bases between. Here the CDR3 DNA reads TGCAGTGCTACGTTCCAAGAGACCCAGTACTTC. It translates to CSATFQETQYF.

This clone appeared once. The chain links TRBV27 to TRBJ2-3, with D tentatively TRBD1 (5 bases). The CDR3 is 14 amino acids. Between the trimmed V and J ends, which lost 5 bases and 1 base, there was a span of 10 bases. CDR1 and CDR2 (germline): MNHEY, SMNVEV (reference sequence). The CDR3 sequence is CASSDGRGTDTQYF. The CDR3 DNA follows: TGTGCCAGCAGTGATGGCAGGGGCACAGATACGCAGTATTTT.

The chain couples TRBV7-7 to TRBJ2-3, with 8 bases matching TRBD1. Germline trimming cut 1 base from V and 1 base from J; bases unmatched to any gene: 4. Germline V lookup: CDR1 SSHAT, CDR2 FNYEAQ (reference sequence). The length of the CDR3 is 16 residues. In DNA form, the CDR3 reads TGTGCCAGCAGCTTAGGGGCAGGGGGCGGCACAGATACGCAGTATTTT. Its protein product is CASSLGAGGGTDTQYF.

The CDR3 loop reads CAWSSSGAGNTIYF. CDR3 DNA: TGTGCCTGGAGTTCGAGTGGAGCTGGAAACACCATATATTTT. The V call is TRBV30, the J call TRBJ1-3; D is unresolved. Trimming removed 2 bases at V and 2 bases at J, with 10 bases between. Germline CDR1 reads GTSNPN; CDR2 reads SVGIG (reference sequence). There are 14 residues in the CDR3.

The chain couples TRBV28 to TRBJ1-1; 7 bases are shared with TRBD1. The V gene's germline CDR1 is MDHEN and CDR2 SYDVKM. The V segment lost 4 bases and the J segment 3 bases; nucleotides outside the gene matches: 11. The length of the CDR3 is 16 residues. The DNA for the CDR3 is TGTGCCAGCAGTTCCTTTTCGACAGGGAGAGACACTGAAGCTTTCTTT. Translation gives CASSSFSTGRDTEAFF.

The V and J genes are TRBV27 and TRBJ2-3; D not certain. The CDR3 has 12 residues. With 7 bases removed from V and 1 base from J, the gap between germline ends came to 6 bases. Germline V lookup: CDR1 MNHEY, CDR2 SMNVEV (reference sequence). For the CDR3, the DNA is TGTGCCAGCAAGCGTGGCACAGATACGCAGTATTTT. Amino acid sequence: CASKRGTDTQYF.

This clone has a single count. This sequence joins TRBV4-2 and TRBJ2-1; TRBD2 matches 10 bases. Germline trimming cut 2 bases from V and 0 bases from J; bases unmatched to any gene: 1. The CDR3 runs to 16 residues. Germline CDR1 reads LGHNA; CDR2 reads YNFKEQ. This chain's CDR3 is CASSQRTSGSYNEQFF. The DNA of the CDR3 is TGTGCCAGCAGCCAACGGACTAGCGGCTCCTACAATGAGCAGTTCTTC.

This chain connects TRBV5-6 to TRBJ1-1; D is unresolved. CDR1 and CDR2 (germline): SGHDT, YYEEEE. The V end was cut by 1 base, the J end by 0 bases, with 4 bases between. This CDR3 spans 13 amino acids. Here the CDR3 reads CASSLSLNTEAFF. CDR3 in DNA: TGTGCCAGCAGCTTGTCTCTGAACACTGAAGCTTTCTTT.

The chain couples TRBV7-3 to TRBJ1-1; D is perhaps TRBD1 (6 bases). Trimming removed 5 bases at V and 5 bases at J, with 12 bases between. The CDR3 runs 13 residues. Germline loops: CDR1 SGHTA, CDR2 FQGTGA. This chain's CDR3 is CASSRQEKTEAFF. For the CDR3, the DNA is TGTGCCAGCAGCCGACAGGAGAAAACTGAAGCTTTCTTT.

This clone appeared a single time. The chain uses TRBV5-1 and TRBJ2-7, with D possibly matching TRBD1 (6 bases). CDR1 is SGHRS and CDR2 is YFSETQ in the germline V gene. This CDR3 spans 17 amino acids. The V gene lost 1 base and the J gene lost 2 bases, with 19 bases spanning the gap. CDR3 protein: CASSLRQANKRAYEQYV. Here the CDR3 DNA reads TGCGCCAGCAGCTTGAGACAGGCGAATAAAAGGGCCTACGAGCAGTACGTC.

J is TRBJ2-1 and V is TRBV10-3, with 7 bases that match TRBD2. V was pared by 7 bases and J by 5 bases, with 2 bases of the junction left unmatched. This CDR3 comprises 12 residues. Germline V CDR1 and CDR2: ENHRY, SYGVKD. The CDR3 bases are TGTGCCATCACCGGGACTAACAATGAGCAGTTCTTC. As protein: CAITGTNNEQFF.

The rearrangement joins TRBV5-1 to TRBJ2-1, with 9 bases identical to TRBD2. There are 15 residues in the CDR3. V shed 2 bases, J shed 10 bases, and the junction held 10 bases outside the gene matches. Per the germline V gene, CDR1 is SGHRS and CDR2 is YFSETQ. The CDR3: CASSFAGGALVEQFF. The CDR3 DNA reads TGCGCCAGCAGCTTTGCGGGGGGGGCTCTAGTGGAGCAGTTCTTC.

This sequence joins TRBV6-5 and TRBJ2-3; possible D gene TRBD2, 5 bases. This CDR3 region has 16 residues. Germline values: CDR1 MNHEY, CDR2 SVGAGI. The germline V and J ends were trimmed by 2 bases and 0 bases, with 12 bases remaining between them. The CDR3 loop is CASSYGLAVSTDTQYF. For the CDR3, the DNA is TGTGCCAGCAGTTACGGGCTAGCAGTTAGCACAGATACGCAGTATTTT.

This sequence joins TRBV6-6 and TRBJ1-2, with unresolved D. Germline CDR1 reads MNHNY; CDR2 reads SVGAGI (reference sequence). CDR3 length: 13 amino acids. Trimming took 8 bases from V and 3 from J, leaving 13 bases between them. The CDR3 region has the DNA TGTGCCAGCGCGACCTTGAATGACTATGGCTACACCTTC. It is translated as CASATLNDYGYTF.

This rearrangement joins TRBV11-2 to TRBJ2-3; D is ambiguous. The CDR3 contains 12 residues. Per germline, CDR1 SGHAT and CDR2 FQNNGV. V was shortened by 4 bases and J by 6 bases, with 8 bases between the two germline ends. CDR3 amino acids: CASSWDADTQYF. Here the CDR3 DNA reads TGTGCCAGCAGCTGGGATGCGGATACGCAGTATTTT. The full variable domain, in which reference TRBV11-2 and TRBJ2-3 provide the parts outside the CDR3, is EAGVAQSPRYKIIEKRQSVAFWCNPISGHATLYWYQQILGQGPKLLIQFQNNGVVDDSQLPKDRFSAERLKGVDSTLKIQPAKLEDSAVYLCASSWDADTQYFGPGTRLTVL.

The chain recombines TRBV7-6 with TRBJ2-3; D is uncertain. CDR1 is SGHVS, CDR2 FNYEAQ, per germline. The CDR3 has 12 residues. V lost 0 bases and J lost 6, with 4 bases in between. For the CDR3, the DNA is TGTGCCAGCAGCTTAGCAATGGATACGCAGTATTTT. Its translation is CASSLAMDTQYF.

This clone has just one count. CDR3 in amino acids: CAWSEDSGPNQPQHF. CDR3 coding DNA: TGTGCCTGGAGTGAAGACAGTGGGCCTAATCAGCCCCAGCATTTT. This sequence joins TRBV30 and TRBJ1-5; D is perhaps TRBD1 (5 bases). V was trimmed by 1 base and J by 4 bases, leaving 14 bases between them. CDR1 GTSNPN and CDR2 SVGIG come from the germline V gene (reference sequence). This CDR3 region has 15 residues. The variable domain in full, with the rest retrieved from reference TRBV30 and TRBJ1-5, is SQTIHQWPATLVQPVGSPLSLECTVEGTSNPNLYWYRQAAGRGLQLLFYSVGIGQISSEVPQNLSASRPQDRQFILSSKKLLLSDSGFYLCAWSEDSGPNQPQHFGDGTRLSIL.

V gene TRBV10-2 combines with J gene TRBJ1-2, with D tentatively TRBD1 (6 bases). CDR3 length: 13 residues. Per germline, CDR1 WSHSY and CDR2 SAAADI. Trimming cost V 6 bases and J 7 bases, with 15 bases left between them. CDR3 DNA sequence: TGCGCCAGCAGCCTTACAGGGCGAGGTGGCTACACCTTC. Amino acids: CASSLTGRGGYTF.